This T cell receptor (beta chain) appears in the sequencing data of a study of cytomegalovirus exposure and HLA in healthy donors. Whole-study context: Out of approximately 170 million T cells, an earlier analysis found 117 million unique TCR beta sequences in total. General study points: Sequence variants that were highly shared formed a cluster that was likely a sequencing artifact.

The V end was cut by 1 base, the J end by 3 bases, with 10 bases between. The CDR3 totals 14 residues. CDR1 and CDR2 (germline): LNHDA, SQIVND (reference sequence). The PCR had 60 Vbeta and 13 Jbeta primers. Only in-frame clones appear in the TCRdb table, and some are missing; sequencing was by immunoSEQ multiplex PCR. The sample has approximately 40,000 clones. At collection, donors were nominally healthy, but unrecorded immune exposures were probable. Note on this clone: Its antigen remains unidentified.

This clonotype was sampled from a woman in her 30s in good health and CMV-seronegative. The chain recombines TRBV19 with TRBJ2-7; D is possibly TRBD1 (5 bases). Sequencing was performed on PBMCs. The CDR3 bases are TGTGCCAGTAGTATAGGTTACAGGAACTACGAGCAGTACTTC. It specifies CASSIGYRNYEQYF.